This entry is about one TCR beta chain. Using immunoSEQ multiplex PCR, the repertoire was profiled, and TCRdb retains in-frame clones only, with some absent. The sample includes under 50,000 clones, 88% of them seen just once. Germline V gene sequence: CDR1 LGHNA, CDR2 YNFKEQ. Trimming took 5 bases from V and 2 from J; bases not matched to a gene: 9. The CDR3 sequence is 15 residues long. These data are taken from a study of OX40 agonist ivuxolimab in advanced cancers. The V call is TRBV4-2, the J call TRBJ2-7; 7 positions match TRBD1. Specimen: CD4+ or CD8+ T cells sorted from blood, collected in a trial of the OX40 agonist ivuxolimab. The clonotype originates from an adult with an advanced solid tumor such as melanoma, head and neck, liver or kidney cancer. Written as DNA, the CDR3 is TGTGCCAGCAGCTTCGGGACAGTATTCCCCTACGAGCAGTACTTC. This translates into CASSFGTVFPYEQYF.